This passage covers 19 T cell receptor beta chains from one sample sequenced in a study of T cell responses to AZD1222 COVID-19 vaccine. Method: immunoSEQ multiplex PCR; TCRdb's copy keeps in-frame clones and lacks some. Of around 130,000 clones listed, 80% to 95% are singletons. The sequences come from peripheral blood, collected 28 days after the second dose of the MenACWY control vaccine. These receptors all stem from an adult who received the MenACWY meningococcal vaccine as a control.

The genes are TRBV30 and TRBJ1-2, with a tentative D call TRBD1 (5 bases). The V gene lost 2 bases and the J gene lost 0 bases, with 7 bases spanning the gap. CDR1 is GTSNPN, CDR2 SVGIG, per germline (reference sequence). The CDR3 has 13 amino acids. The CDR3 sequence: CAWSYRSNYGYTF. The CDR3 region has the DNA TGTGCCTGGAGTTACAGGTCTAACTATGGCTACACCTTC.

The V gene is TRBV30, the J gene TRBJ2-2; 12 nucleotides agree with TRBD1. CDR3 length: 16 residues. Germline V lookup: CDR1 GTSNPN, CDR2 SVGIG (reference sequence). V was pared by 3 bases and J by 4 bases, with 6 bases of the junction left unmatched. The CDR3 loop is CAWRGQGARITGELFF. As DNA, the CDR3 is TGTGCCTGGAGGGGACAGGGGGCGCGGATCACCGGGGAGCTGTTTTTT.

The J gene is TRBJ1-1, the V gene TRBV18, with 10 bases identical to TRBD1. The CDR3 is 15 residues long. The ends lost 5 bases at V and 3 bases at J; junction bases unmatched: 6. Per germline, CDR1 KGHSH and CDR2 LQKENI. The CDR3 DNA reads as TGTGCCAGCTCATACCGGACAGGGGGGGACACTGAAGCTTTCTTT. It codes for CASSYRTGGDTEAFF.

The chain has TRBV28 and TRBJ2-2, with D uncertain. The V end was cut by 4 bases, the J end by 5 bases, with 8 bases between. The germline gives CDR1 MDHEN, CDR2 SYDVKM. The CDR3 runs to 13 residues. CDR3 sequence: CASSYQGTGELFF. CDR3 in DNA: TGTGCCAGCAGTTATCAAGGGACCGGGGAGCTGTTTTTT.

The chain couples TRBV28 to TRBJ2-3, with 8 bases lining up with TRBD2. The CDR3 loop spans 15 amino acids. Unmatched junction bases numbered 7, after V lost 4 bases and J lost 4 bases. Germline lookup yields CDR1 MDHEN and CDR2 SYDVKM. CDR3 bases: TGTGCCAGCAGTTGGGGGACTAGTTCCTCAGATACGCAGTATTTT. It is translated as CASSWGTSSSDTQYF.

The chain employs TRBV28 and TRBJ2-7, with a weak D call TRBD2 (5 bases). V lost 4 bases and J 4 bases, leaving 11 bases between the germline ends. The CDR3 runs 13 residues. The germline gives CDR1 MDHEN, CDR2 SYDVKM. In nucleotides, the CDR3 is TGTGCCAGCAGTTCACCTACGGGATACGAGCAGTACGTC. Its translation: CASSSPTGYEQYV.

The V call is TRBV7-8, the J call TRBJ2-5; no reliable D call. CDR1 and CDR2 from the germline V gene are SGHVS and FQNEAQ. The CDR3 sequence is 14 residues long. Trimming pared 5 bases from V and 2 bases from J, leaving 12 bases between. The CDR3 loop is CASSLPPEQETQYF. CDR3 nucleotides: TGTGCCAGCAGCCTACCACCCGAACAAGAGACCCAGTACTTC.

For the CDR3, the DNA is TGTGCCAGCAGTGAAGTAGGTACAGCTAGTGAAGCTTTCTTT. Protein: CASSEVGTASEAFF. This chain joins TRBV6-1 and TRBJ1-1; D gene uncertain. Looked up from germline, CDR1 is MNHNS and CDR2 is SASEGT. Between the trimmed V and J ends, which lost 1 base and 7 bases, there was a span of 13 bases. There are 14 residues in the CDR3.

The chain employs TRBV10-3 and TRBJ2-1, with D maybe TRBD1 (6 bases). V was trimmed by 10 bases and J by 6 bases, leaving 16 bases between them. Germline lookup yields CDR1 ENHRY and CDR2 SYGVKD. CDR3 length: 13 residues. CDR3 region: CATTGQKTNEQFF. CDR3 DNA: TGTGCCACCACGGGACAAAAAACCAATGAGCAGTTCTTC.

J is TRBJ1-5 and V is TRBV30; D might be TRBD1 (6 bases). Trimming cost V 5 bases and J 9 bases, with 14 bases left between them. This CDR3 has 12 amino acids. The germline V gene encodes CDR1 GTSNPN and CDR2 SVGIG (reference sequence). CDR3 residues: CAWARDKGPQHF. The CDR3 coding sequence is TGTGCCTGGGCCCGGGACAAAGGGCCCCAGCATTTT.

The rearrangement links TRBV11-2 to TRBJ2-3; 9 nucleotides match TRBD2. Looked up from germline, CDR1 is SGHAT and CDR2 is FQNNGV. The junction had 10 bases not matched to a gene; V was cut back by 4 bases and J by 5 bases. This CDR3 spans 16 amino acids. The CDR3 nucleotides are TGTGCCAGCAGCTATCTTGCGGGGGGGCGGGGAGATACGCAGTATTTT. This translates into CASSYLAGGRGDTQYF. Using reference TRBV11-2 and TRBJ2-3 for the parts outside the CDR3, the full variable domain is EAGVAQSPRYKIIEKRQSVAFWCNPISGHATLYWYQQILGQGPKLLIQFQNNGVVDDSQLPKDRFSAERLKGVDSTLKIQPAKLEDSAVYLCASSYLAGGRGDTQYFGPGTRLTVL.

The V and J genes are TRBV20-1 and TRBJ2-3, with 7 bases aligning to TRBD1. The CDR3 loop spans 13 amino acids. In germline, CDR1 is DFQATT, CDR2 SNEGSKA (reference sequence). Germline trimming cut 3 bases from V and 1 base from J; bases unmatched to any gene: 1. The CDR3 spells CSASTGGTDTQYF. CDR3 nucleotides: TGCAGTGCTAGTACAGGGGGCACAGATACGCAGTATTTT.

This clone appeared once. This rearrangement joins TRBV12-5 to TRBJ2-7; 7 nucleotides match TRBD2. CDR3 length equals 15 residues. CDR1 and CDR2 from the germline V gene are LGHNT and FRNRAP. Losses at the gene ends were 7 bases for V and 4 bases for J; bases not matched to a gene: 13. The DNA for the CDR3 is TGTGCTAGTGCCTTGTCAGCTAGCGGAAGTTACGAGCAGTACTTC. Its protein product is CASALSASGSYEQYF.

The chain recombines TRBV29-1 with TRBJ2-1; D remains unclear. The CDR3 runs to 10 residues. V lost 4 bases, J lost 4 bases, and 2 bases lay in between. From germline, CDR1 is SQVTM and CDR2 ANQGSEA. The CDR3 here is CSVVYNEQFF. The DNA of the CDR3 is TGCAGCGTTGTATACAATGAGCAGTTCTTC.

This clone was seen a few times. The rearrangement links TRBV10-3 to TRBJ1-5, with D maybe TRBD1 (5 bases). The germline V gene has CDR1 ENHRY and CDR2 SYGVKD. This CDR3 comprises 14 residues. The V end lost 3 bases, the J end lost 3 bases, and 9 bases lay between the germline ends. Here the CDR3 DNA reads TGTGCCATCAGTGATGGGGCGCCCAATCAGCCCCAGCATTTT. Amino acid sequence: CAISDGAPNQPQHF.

V usage is TRBV7-8 and J usage is TRBJ2-1; 7 bases are shared with TRBD2. The CDR3 spans 14 residues. Germline trimming cut 3 bases from V and 9 bases from J; bases unmatched to any gene: 8. Germline V gene data show CDR1 as SGHVS and CDR2 as FQNEAQ. CDR3 protein: CASSFDPSSGEQFF. In DNA form, the CDR3 reads TGTGCCAGCAGCTTCGATCCGTCTAGCGGTGAGCAGTTCTTC.

The chain employs TRBV7-8 and TRBJ1-1; D unclear. Trimming took off 3 bases at V and 1 base at J, with 6 bases between the two ends. Germline CDR1 is SGHVS and CDR2 is FQNEAQ. The length of the CDR3 is 13 residues. The CDR3 loop is CASSFQSNTEAFF. In nucleotides, the CDR3 is TGTGCCAGCAGCTTCCAGTCGAACACTGAAGCTTTCTTT. The full variable domain, with the rest looked up from reference TRBV7-8 and TRBJ1-1, is GAGVSQSPRYKVAKRGQDVALRCDPISGHVSLFWYQQALGQGPEFLTYFQNEAQLDKSGLPSDRFFAERPEGSVSTLKIQRTQQEDSAVYLCASSFQSNTEAFFGQGTRLTVV.

This clone has just one count. J is TRBJ2-1 and V is TRBV7-9, with no clear D. Per the germline V gene, CDR1 is SEHNR and CDR2 is FQNEAQ (reference sequence). This CDR3 contains 15 residues. Deletions cut 1 base from V and 4 bases from J, with 11 bases between. CDR3 in DNA: TGTGCCAGCAGCTTAGTCCAGTCGGGTTACAATGAGCAGTTCTTC. Protein product: CASSLVQSGYNEQFF.

V and J are TRBV27 and TRBJ1-2; D is ambiguous. V lost 0 bases and J lost 4, with 12 bases in between. The CDR3 extends over 15 amino acids. CDR1 is MNHEY and CDR2 is SMNVEV in the germline V gene (reference sequence). The CDR3 loop is CASSLSAGILYGYTF. CDR3 in DNA: TGTGCCAGCAGTTTATCGGCCGGGATCCTCTATGGCTACACCTTC.